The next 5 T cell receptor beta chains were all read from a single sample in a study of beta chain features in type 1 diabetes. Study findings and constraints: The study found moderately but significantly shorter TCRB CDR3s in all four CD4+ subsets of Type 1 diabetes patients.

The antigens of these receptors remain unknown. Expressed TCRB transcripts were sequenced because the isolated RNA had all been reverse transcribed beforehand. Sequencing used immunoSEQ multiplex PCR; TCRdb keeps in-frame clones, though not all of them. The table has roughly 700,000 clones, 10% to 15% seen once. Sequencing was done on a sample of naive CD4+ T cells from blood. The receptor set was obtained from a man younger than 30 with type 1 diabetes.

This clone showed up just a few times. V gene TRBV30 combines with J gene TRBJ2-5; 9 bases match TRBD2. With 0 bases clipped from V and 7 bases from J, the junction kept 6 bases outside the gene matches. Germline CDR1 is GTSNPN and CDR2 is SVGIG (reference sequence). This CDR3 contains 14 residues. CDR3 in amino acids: CAWSVPAGGRTQYF. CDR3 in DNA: TGTGCCTGGAGTGTCCCAGCGGGGGGAAGGACCCAGTACTTC.

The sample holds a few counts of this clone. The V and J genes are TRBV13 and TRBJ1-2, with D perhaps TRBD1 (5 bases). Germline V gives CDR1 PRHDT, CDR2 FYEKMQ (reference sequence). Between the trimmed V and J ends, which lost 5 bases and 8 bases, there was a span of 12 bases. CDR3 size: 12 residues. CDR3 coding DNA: TGTGCCAGCAGCCCGACGGAGGGGGGCTACACCTTC. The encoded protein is CASSPTEGGYTF.

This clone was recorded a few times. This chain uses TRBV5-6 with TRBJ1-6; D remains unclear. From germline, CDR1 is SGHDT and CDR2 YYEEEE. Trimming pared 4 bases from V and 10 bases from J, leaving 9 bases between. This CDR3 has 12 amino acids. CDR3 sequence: CASSLTGSPLHF. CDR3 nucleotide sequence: TGTGCCAGCAGCCTGACGGGGTCACCCCTCCACTTT.

CDR3 coding DNA: TGTGCCAGCAGGCCCCGGGACGCCTCCTACGAGCAGTACTTC. It yields the protein CASRPRDASYEQYF. J is TRBJ2-7 and V is TRBV2, with D perhaps TRBD1 or TRBD2 (5 bases each). V lost 6 bases and J lost 0, with 12 bases in between. The length of the CDR3 is 14 residues. Germline assignment: CDR1 SNHLY and CDR2 FYNNEI.

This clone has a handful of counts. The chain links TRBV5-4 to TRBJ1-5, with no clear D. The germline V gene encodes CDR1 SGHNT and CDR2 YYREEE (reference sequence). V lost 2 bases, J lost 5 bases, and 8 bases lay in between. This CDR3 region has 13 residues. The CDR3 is CASSFSEDQPQHF. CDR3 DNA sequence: TGTGCCAGCAGCTTCTCCGAGGATCAGCCCCAGCATTTT.